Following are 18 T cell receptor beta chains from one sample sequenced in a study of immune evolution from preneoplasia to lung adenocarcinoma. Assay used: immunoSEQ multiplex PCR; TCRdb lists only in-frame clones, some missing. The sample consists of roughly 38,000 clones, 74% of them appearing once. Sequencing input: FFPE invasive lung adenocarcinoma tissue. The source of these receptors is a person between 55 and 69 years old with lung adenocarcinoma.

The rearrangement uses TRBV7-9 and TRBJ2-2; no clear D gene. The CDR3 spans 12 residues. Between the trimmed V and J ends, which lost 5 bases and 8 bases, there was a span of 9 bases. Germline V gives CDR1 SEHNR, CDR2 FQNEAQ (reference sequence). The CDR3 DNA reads TGTGCCAGCAGCCCAGATTATGGGGAGCTGTTTTTT. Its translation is CASSPDYGELFF.

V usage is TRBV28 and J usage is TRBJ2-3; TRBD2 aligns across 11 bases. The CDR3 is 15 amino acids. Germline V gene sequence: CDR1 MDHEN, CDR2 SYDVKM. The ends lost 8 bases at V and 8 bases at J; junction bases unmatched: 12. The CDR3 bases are TGTGCCAGCCGAACTAGCGGGAGTGGGTGGGGTACGCAGTATTTT. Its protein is CASRTSGSGWGTQYF.

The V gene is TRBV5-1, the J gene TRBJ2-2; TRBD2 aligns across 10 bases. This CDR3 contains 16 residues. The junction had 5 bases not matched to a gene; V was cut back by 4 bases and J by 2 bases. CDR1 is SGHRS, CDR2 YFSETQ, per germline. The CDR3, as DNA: TGCGCCAGCAGCGCACTAGCGGGACTTAACACCGGGGAGCTGTTTTTT. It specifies CASSALAGLNTGELFF.

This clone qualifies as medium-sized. The CDR3 spells CASTPRGVSGEQYF. In DNA form, the CDR3 reads TGTGCCAGCACCCCACGGGGGGTGTCGGGCGAGCAGTACTTC. The chain joins TRBV27 to TRBJ2-7, with 7 bases aligning to TRBD2. Germline loops: CDR1 MNHEY, CDR2 SMNVEV (reference sequence). This CDR3 comprises 14 residues. The V segment lost 7 bases and the J segment 6 bases; nucleotides outside the gene matches: 12.

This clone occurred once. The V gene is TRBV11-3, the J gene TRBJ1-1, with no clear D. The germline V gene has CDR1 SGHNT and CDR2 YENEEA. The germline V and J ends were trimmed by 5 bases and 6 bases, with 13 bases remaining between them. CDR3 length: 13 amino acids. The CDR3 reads CASSTRPNAEAFF. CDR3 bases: TGTGCCAGCAGCACCCGACCCAACGCTGAAGCTTTCTTT. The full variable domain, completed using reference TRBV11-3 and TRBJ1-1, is EAGVVQSPRYKIIEKKQPVAFWCNPISGHNTLYWYLQNLGQGPELLIRYENEEAVDDSQLPKDRFSAERLKGVDSTLKIQPAELGDSAVYLCASSTRPNAEAFFGQGTRLTVV.

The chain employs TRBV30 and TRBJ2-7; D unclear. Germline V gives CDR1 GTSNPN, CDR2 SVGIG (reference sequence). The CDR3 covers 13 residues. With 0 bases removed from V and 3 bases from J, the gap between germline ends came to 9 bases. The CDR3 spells CAWSVASVYEQYF. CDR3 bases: TGTGCCTGGAGTGTAGCCAGCGTCTACGAGCAGTACTTC.

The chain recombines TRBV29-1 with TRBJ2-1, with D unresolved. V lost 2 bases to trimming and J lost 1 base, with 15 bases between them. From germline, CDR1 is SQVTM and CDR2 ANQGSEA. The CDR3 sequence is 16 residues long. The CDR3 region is CSVEFGQKNSYNEQFF. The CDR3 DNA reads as TGCAGCGTTGAATTCGGCCAGAAAAATTCCTACAATGAGCAGTTCTTC.

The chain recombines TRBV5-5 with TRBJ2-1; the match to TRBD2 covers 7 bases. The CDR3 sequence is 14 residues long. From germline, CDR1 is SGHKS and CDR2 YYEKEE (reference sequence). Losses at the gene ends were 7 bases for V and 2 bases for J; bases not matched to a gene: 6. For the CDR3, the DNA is TGTGCCAGCGCACGCGGGAGAGCCTACAATGAGCAGTTCTTC. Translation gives CASARGRAYNEQFF.

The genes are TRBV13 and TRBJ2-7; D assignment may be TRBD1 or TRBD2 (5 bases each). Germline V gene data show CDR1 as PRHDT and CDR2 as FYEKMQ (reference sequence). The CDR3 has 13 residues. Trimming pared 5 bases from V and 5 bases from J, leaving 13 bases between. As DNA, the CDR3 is TGTGCCAGCAGCCCCAGGGAGAGGGACGAGCAGTACTTC. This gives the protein CASSPRERDEQYF.

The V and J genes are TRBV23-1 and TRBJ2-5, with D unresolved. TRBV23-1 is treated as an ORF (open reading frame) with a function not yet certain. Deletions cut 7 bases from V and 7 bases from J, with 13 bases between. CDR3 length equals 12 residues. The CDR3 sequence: CASTLPIRTQYF. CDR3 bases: TGCGCCAGCACCCTACCTATTAGGACCCAGTACTTC.

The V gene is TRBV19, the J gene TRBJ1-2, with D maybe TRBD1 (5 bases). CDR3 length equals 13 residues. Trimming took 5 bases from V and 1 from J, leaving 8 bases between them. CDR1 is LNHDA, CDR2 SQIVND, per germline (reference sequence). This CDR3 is CASSQGDNYGYTF. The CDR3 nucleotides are TGTGCCAGTAGTCAAGGGGATAACTATGGCTACACCTTC.

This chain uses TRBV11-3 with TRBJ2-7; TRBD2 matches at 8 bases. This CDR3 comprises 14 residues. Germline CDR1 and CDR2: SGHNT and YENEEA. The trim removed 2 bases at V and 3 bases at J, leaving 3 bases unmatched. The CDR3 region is CASSLRGGNYEQYF. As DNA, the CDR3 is TGTGCCAGCAGCTTACGGGGGGGGAACTACGAGCAGTACTTC.

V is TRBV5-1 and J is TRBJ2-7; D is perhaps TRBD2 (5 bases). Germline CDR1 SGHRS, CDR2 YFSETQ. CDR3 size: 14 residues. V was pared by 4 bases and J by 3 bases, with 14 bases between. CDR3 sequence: CASSLLEGLYEQYF. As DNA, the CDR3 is TGCGCCAGCAGCCTCCTCGAGGGTCTCTACGAGCAGTACTTC.

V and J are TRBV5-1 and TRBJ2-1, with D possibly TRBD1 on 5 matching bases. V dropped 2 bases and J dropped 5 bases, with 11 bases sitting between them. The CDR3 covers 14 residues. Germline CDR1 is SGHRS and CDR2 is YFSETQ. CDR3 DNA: TGCGCCAGCAGCTTACCGCAGGGCGACAATGAGCAGTTCTTC. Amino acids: CASSLPQGDNEQFF.

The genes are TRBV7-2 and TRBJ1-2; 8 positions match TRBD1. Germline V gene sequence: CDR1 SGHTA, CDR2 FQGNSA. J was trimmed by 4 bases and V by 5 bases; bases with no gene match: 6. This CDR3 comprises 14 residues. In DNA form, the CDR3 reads TGTGCCAGCAGCATGGGGACAGGCGCCTATGGCTACACCTTC. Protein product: CASSMGTGAYGYTF. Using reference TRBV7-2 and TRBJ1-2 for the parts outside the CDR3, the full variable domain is GAGVSQSPSNKVTEKGKDVELRCDPISGHTALYWYRQSLGQGLEFLIYFQGNSAPDKSGLPSDRFSAERTGGSVSTLTIQRTQQEDSAVYLCASSMGTGAYGYTFGSGTRLTVV.

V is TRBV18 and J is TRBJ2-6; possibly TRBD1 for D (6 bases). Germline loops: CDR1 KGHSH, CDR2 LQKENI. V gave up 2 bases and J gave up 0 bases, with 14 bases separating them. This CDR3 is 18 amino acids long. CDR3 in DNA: TGTGCCAGCTCACCATATTTCCAGGGGAGCTCTGGGGCCAACGTCCTGACTTTC. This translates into CASSPYFQGSSGANVLTF. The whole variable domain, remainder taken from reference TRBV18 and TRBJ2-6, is NAGVMQNPRHLVRRRGQEARLRCSPMKGHSHVYWYRQLPEEGLKFMVYLQKENIIDESGMPKERFSAEFPKEGPSILRIQQVVRGDSAAYFCASSPYFQGSSGANVLTFGAGSRLTVL.

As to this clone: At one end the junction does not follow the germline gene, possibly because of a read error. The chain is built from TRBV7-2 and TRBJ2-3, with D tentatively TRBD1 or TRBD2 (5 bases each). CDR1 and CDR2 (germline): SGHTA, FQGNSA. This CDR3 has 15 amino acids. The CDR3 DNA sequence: TGTGCCAGCAGGGACCAGGGCGGAGGCACAGTTACGCAGTATTTT. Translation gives CASRDQGGGTVTQYF.

The CDR3, as DNA: TGCGCCAGCCGGGACAGGGTCTCTGGAAACACCATATATTTT. Translation: CASRDRVSGNTIYF. The chain joins TRBV5-1 to TRBJ1-3; TRBD1 aligns across 9 bases. Per germline, CDR1 SGHRS and CDR2 YFSETQ. The V and J ends lost 7 bases and 0 bases, in that order; junction bases with no gene match: 2. This CDR3 comprises 14 residues.